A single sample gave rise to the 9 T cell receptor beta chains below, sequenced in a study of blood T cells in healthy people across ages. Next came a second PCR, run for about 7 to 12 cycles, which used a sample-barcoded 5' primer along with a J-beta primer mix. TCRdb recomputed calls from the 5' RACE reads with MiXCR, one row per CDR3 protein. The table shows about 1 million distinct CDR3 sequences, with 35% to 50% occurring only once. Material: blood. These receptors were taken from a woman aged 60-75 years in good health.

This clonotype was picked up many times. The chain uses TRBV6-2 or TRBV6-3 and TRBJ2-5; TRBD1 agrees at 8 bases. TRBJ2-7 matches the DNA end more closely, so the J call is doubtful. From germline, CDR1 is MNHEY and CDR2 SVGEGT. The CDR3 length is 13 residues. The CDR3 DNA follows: TGTGCCAGCAGTCCCCGGACAGGGAACGAGCAGTACTTC. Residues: CASSPRTGNEQYF.

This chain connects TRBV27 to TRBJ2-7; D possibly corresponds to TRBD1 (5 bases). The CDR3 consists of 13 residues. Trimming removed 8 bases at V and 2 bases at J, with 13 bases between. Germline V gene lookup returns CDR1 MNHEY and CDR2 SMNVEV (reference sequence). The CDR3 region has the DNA TGTGCCAGCCGATTCCGACAGCCCTACGAGCAGTACTTC. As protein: CASRFRQPYEQYF.

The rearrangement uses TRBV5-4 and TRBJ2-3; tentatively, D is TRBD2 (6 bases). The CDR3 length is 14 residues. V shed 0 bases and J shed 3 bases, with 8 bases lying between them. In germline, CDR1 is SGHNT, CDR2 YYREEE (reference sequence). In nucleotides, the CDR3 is TGTGCCAGCAGCTTGGTGCGGGATACAGATACGCAGTATTTT. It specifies CASSLVRDTDTQYF.

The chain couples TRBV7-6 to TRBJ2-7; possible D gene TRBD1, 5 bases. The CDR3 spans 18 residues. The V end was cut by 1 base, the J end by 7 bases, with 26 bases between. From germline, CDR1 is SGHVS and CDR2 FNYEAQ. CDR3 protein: CASSLEGRPGESYNEQYF. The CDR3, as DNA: TGTGCCAGCAGCTTAGAGGGGCGTCCCGGAGAGAGTTACAATGAGCAGTACTTC.

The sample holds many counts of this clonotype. The CDR3 sequence: CASTPTGREQYF. CDR3 DNA: TGTGCCAGCACACCAACAGGGCGGGAGCAGTACTTC. V gene TRBV2 combines with J gene TRBJ2-7; possible D gene TRBD1, 6 bases. The CDR3 length is 12 residues. Trimming left V 7 bases short and J 7 bases short, with 14 bases between. CDR1 and CDR2 from the germline V gene are SNHLY and FYNNEI.

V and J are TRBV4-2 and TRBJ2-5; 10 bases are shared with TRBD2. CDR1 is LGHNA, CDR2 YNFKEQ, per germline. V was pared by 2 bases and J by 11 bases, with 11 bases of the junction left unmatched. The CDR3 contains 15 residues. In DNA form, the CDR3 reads TGTGCCAGCAGCCAACTAGCGGGAGATACCAATGAGCAGTACTTC. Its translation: CASSQLAGDTNEQYF.

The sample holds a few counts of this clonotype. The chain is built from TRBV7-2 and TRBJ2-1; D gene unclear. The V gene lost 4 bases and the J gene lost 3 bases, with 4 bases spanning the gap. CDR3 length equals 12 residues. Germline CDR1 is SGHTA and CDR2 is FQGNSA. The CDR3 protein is CASSYDYNEQFF. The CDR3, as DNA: TGTGCCAGCAGCTACGACTACAATGAGCAGTTCTTC.

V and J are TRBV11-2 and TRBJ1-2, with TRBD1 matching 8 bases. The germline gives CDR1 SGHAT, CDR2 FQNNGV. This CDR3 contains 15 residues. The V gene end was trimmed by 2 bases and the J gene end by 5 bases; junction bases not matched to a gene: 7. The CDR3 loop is CASSLRQGRVYGYTF. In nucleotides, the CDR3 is TGTGCCAGCAGCTTAAGACAGGGGAGGGTATATGGCTACACCTTC.

The CDR3 spells CASSFPGAQETQYF. In DNA, the CDR3 is TGTGCCAGCAGTTTTCCGGGAGCCCAAGAGACCCAGTACTTC. The gene calls are TRBV28 and TRBJ2-5; TRBD2 is a possible D gene (6 bases). CDR3 length: 14 amino acids. Germline V gene sequence: CDR1 MDHEN, CDR2 SYDVKM. Trimming shortened V by 3 bases and J by 1 base, and 9 bases separated the two germline ends.